This T cell receptor beta chain was documented in a study of T cell responses to AZD1222 COVID-19 vaccine. General study points: Spike as a whole was targeted by vaccine-associated CD4 TCRs, dominant at 160-218 and 743-854. Unmutated regions of variants are reportedly targeted by nearly half of spike-specific TCRs.

As for this clone: What it binds is not known.

Profiled with immunoSEQ multiplex PCR; TCRdb holds only in-frame clones, not every one. The data show about 130,000 clones, 70% to 90% seen once. Trimming cost V 7 bases and J 0 bases; bases outside gene matches: 7. The CDR3 has 15 residues. Germline CDR1 SQVTM, CDR2 ANQGSEA. This clonotype was obtained from an adult who received the MenACWY meningococcal vaccine as a control. The sequencing here drew on peripheral blood, taken 28 days after the second dose of the MenACWY control vaccine. The rearrangement joins TRBV29-1 to TRBJ2-2, with TRBD1 identical over 8 bases. The CDR3 region is CSALPGGTNTGELFF. Here the CDR3 DNA reads TGCAGCGCGCTCCCAGGGGGCACGAACACCGGGGAGCTGTTTTTT.